This T cell receptor (beta chain) was documented in a study of T cells in lung cancer brain metastases. TCRdb's table, derived via immunoSEQ multiplex PCR, lists solely in-frame clones and lacks some. Of about 750 clones in the sample, 90% were seen once. V lost 1 base and J 3 bases, leaving 10 bases between the germline ends. Germline CDR1 reads LGHNA; CDR2 reads YNFKEQ. The CDR3 contains 14 residues. The chain is built from TRBV4-2 and TRBJ2-7, with a possible D match to TRBD1 (6 bases). This clonotype was obtained from a woman in her sixties or seventies with non-small cell lung cancer. Sequenced: tumor tissue from the primary lung tumor. The CDR3 spells CASSQVARGYEQYF. CDR3 DNA sequence: TGTGCCAGCAGCCAAGTGGCCAGGGGCTACGAGCAGTACTTC.